Presented here are 30 T cell receptor beta chains from one specimen sequenced in a study of metastatic and nonmetastatic thyroid tumors. There were no patients who had received any treatment before thyroid surgery. From the PCR reads, TCRdb re-called clones with MiXCR. This sample has under 25,000 clones, with approximately 25% found just once. Sample: blood. Receptors originate from a male donor with papillary thyroid cancer or a benign thyroid nodule (not recorded which). Some clones in this sample may be carry-over from other donors' samples.

This clone was seen only a few times. This rearrangement joins TRBV6-1 to TRBJ2-7, with D maybe TRBD1 (6 bases). Germline CDR1 MNHNS, CDR2 SASEGT. The V and J ends lost 4 bases and 2 bases respectively, with 12 bases between them. The length of the CDR3 is 14 residues. The CDR3 nucleotides read TGTGCCAGCAGTGTATCCAGGGGAACCTACGAGCAGTACTTC. Its translation is CASSVSRGTYEQYF.

This clone was picked up a small number of times. This sequence joins TRBV28 and TRBJ1-2, with 7 bases that match TRBD1. The CDR3 spans 15 residues. V was pared by 7 bases and J by 4 bases, with 12 bases of the junction left unmatched. The V gene's germline CDR1 is MDHEN and CDR2 SYDVKM. This CDR3 is CASNPRQGGSYGYTF. CDR3 in DNA: TGTGCCAGCAATCCTAGACAGGGTGGCTCCTATGGCTACACCTTC.

Many counts were recorded for this clone. CDR3 sequence (DNA): TGTGCCAGCAGTTCCTACACCTCCTACGAGCAGTACTTC. Residues: CASSSYTSYEQYF. The chain joins TRBV12-3 or TRBV12-4 to TRBJ2-7; no clear D. The CDR3 sequence is 13 residues long. The ends were cut back, 4 bases at V and 0 bases at J, with 7 bases in the middle.

This clone appeared a few times. The CDR3 here is CASSEASEKLFF. CDR3 nucleotide sequence: TGTGCCAGCAGTGAAGCGAGTGAAAAACTGTTTTTT. This chain links TRBV6-1 with TRBJ1-4; D not certain. Germline V lookup: CDR1 MNHNS, CDR2 SASEGT. The CDR3 has 12 residues. Trimming took 0 bases from V and 7 from J, leaving 3 bases between them.

The chain has TRBV20-1 and TRBJ1-3, with D possibly being TRBD1 (5 bases). The CDR3 length is 16 residues. The V gene lost 1 base and the J gene lost 3 bases, with 16 bases spanning the gap. Germline V lookup: CDR1 DFQATT, CDR2 SNEGSKA (reference sequence). The CDR3 nucleotides are TGCAGTGCTAGAGGCACGGGGGGAGGTGGTGGAAACACCATATATTTT. As protein: CSARGTGGGGGNTIYF.

This clone showed up many times. The rearrangement joins TRBV7-9 to TRBJ2-5; 8 bases agree with TRBD1. V lost 1 base to trimming and J lost 5 bases; unmatched junction nucleotides: 18. This CDR3 contains 19 residues. Germline V gives CDR1 SEHNR, CDR2 FQNEAQ (reference sequence). CDR3 region: CASSLVNGQGATATETQYF. In DNA, the CDR3 is TGTGCCAGCAGCTTAGTAAACGGTCAGGGGGCGACCGCGACGGAGACCCAGTACTTC.

The chain has TRBV11-2 and TRBJ2-1; D gene ambiguous. This CDR3 is built from 15 residues. Germline lookup yields CDR1 SGHAT and CDR2 FQNNGV. Trimming took off 1 base at V and 1 base at J, with 8 bases between the two ends. The CDR3 region is CASSLGRSSYNEQFF. In DNA form, the CDR3 reads TGTGCCAGCAGCTTAGGGAGATCGTCCTACAATGAGCAGTTCTTC.

The chain links TRBV20-1 to TRBJ1-5, with 7 bases matching TRBD1. The J segment lost 2 bases and the V segment lost 1 base, leaving 5 bases of the junction unmatched. CDR1 and CDR2 from the germline V gene are DFQATT and SNEGSKA (reference sequence). The CDR3 consists of 15 residues. CDR3 region: CSARAGGQGNQPQHF. The CDR3 coding sequence is TGCAGTGCTAGAGCCGGAGGACAGGGCAATCAGCCCCAGCATTTT.

This clone was observed many times. The chain carries TRBV20-1 and TRBJ1-1; a possible D gene is TRBD1 (6 bases). The V gene's germline CDR1 is DFQATT and CDR2 SNEGSKA (reference sequence). Trimming removed 4 bases from V and 4 bases from J, with 16 bases in between. This CDR3 has 14 amino acids. The CDR3 DNA follows: TGCAGTGCTACCGTGGAGGGGGGGGTCACTGAAGCTTTCTTT. Translating gives CSATVEGGVTEAFF.

V gene TRBV6-1 combines with J gene TRBJ2-2; TRBD2 matches 8 bases. CDR1 and CDR2 (germline): MNHNS, SASEGT. The CDR3 contains 15 residues. V lost 10 bases to trimming and J lost 7 bases; unmatched junction nucleotides: 14. CDR3 nucleotide sequence: TGTGCCATCATGAGGAGCGGGAGAGGGGTCGGGGAGCTGTTTTTT. Translated, it gives CAIMRSGRGVGELFF.

By proportion, this clone is medium-sized. The J gene is TRBJ2-7, the V gene TRBV20-1; tentatively, D is TRBD2 (5 bases). V dropped 7 bases and J dropped 3 bases, with 13 bases sitting between them. The CDR3 length is 12 residues. Germline V CDR1 and CDR2: DFQATT, SNEGSKA (reference sequence). The CDR3 loop reads CSVPSSSYEQYF. The CDR3, as DNA: TGCAGTGTACCTAGCAGTAGCTACGAGCAGTACTTC.

The genes are TRBV9 and TRBJ1-5; D is possibly TRBD1 (5 bases). Germline V CDR1 and CDR2: SGDLS, YYNGEE. Trimming cost V 0 bases and J 4 bases, with 17 bases left between them. This CDR3 spans 17 amino acids. CDR3 amino acids: CASSVGGGLEGNQPQHF. In nucleotides, the CDR3 is TGTGCCAGCAGCGTAGGTGGTGGATTAGAGGGGAATCAGCCCCAGCATTTT.

The V and J genes are TRBV19 and TRBJ2-3; D is perhaps TRBD1 (5 bases). CDR1 and CDR2 from the germline V gene are LNHDA and SQIVND (reference sequence). CDR3 length equals 14 residues. The ends were cut back, 11 bases at V and 1 base at J, with 16 bases in the middle. The CDR3 coding sequence is TGTGCCTCGAAAGAAGGCAGGGGCACAGATACGCAGTATTTT. Translated, it gives CASKEGRGTDTQYF. Variable domain in full (rest from reference TRBV19 and TRBJ2-3): DGGITQSPKYLFRKEGQNVTLSCEQNLNHDAMYWYRQDPGQGLRLIYYSQIVNDFQKGDIAEGYSVSREKKESFPLTVTSAQKNPTAFYLCASKEGRGTDTQYFGPGTRLTVL.

This chain joins TRBV4-2 and TRBJ2-1; maybe TRBD2 (6 bases). The CDR3 is made up of 13 amino acids. Trimming removed 0 bases from V and 14 bases from J, with 14 bases in between. The V gene's germline CDR1 is LGHNA and CDR2 YNFKEQ. The CDR3 nucleotides are TGTGCCAGCAGCCAAGAGGCGGGGCTAGTCGAGTTCTTC. It translates to CASSQEAGLVEFF.

This clone was seen only a few times. The CDR3 DNA is TGTGCCAGTAGTATCCATCAGGGGACAGGGAACTATGGCTACACCTTC. It codes for CASSIHQGTGNYGYTF. This sequence joins TRBV19 and TRBJ1-2, with 9 bases aligning to TRBD1. Germline assignment: CDR1 LNHDA and CDR2 SQIVND (reference sequence). The length of the CDR3 is 16 residues. Unmatched junction bases numbered 7, after V lost 3 bases and J lost 2 bases.

This chain uses TRBV6-2 or TRBV6-3 with TRBJ2-7, with 8 bases matching TRBD1. The length of the CDR3 is 12 residues. Per the germline V gene, CDR1 is MNHEY and CDR2 is SVGEGT. The V and J ends lost 2 bases and 6 bases, in that order; junction bases with no gene match: 0. CDR3 sequence reads: CASSYTGGEQYF. CDR3 DNA sequence: TGTGCCAGCAGTTACACAGGGGGCGAGCAGTACTTC.

V usage is TRBV15 and J usage is TRBJ2-2, with 9 bases matching TRBD1. Germline V lookup: CDR1 LNHNV, CDR2 YYDKDF (reference sequence). The trim removed 3 bases at V and 4 bases at J, leaving 6 bases unmatched. The CDR3 loop spans 16 amino acids. DNA for the CDR3: TGTGCCACCAGCAGGGAACAGGGGGCGCTCACCGGGGAGCTGTTTTTT. Its protein is CATSREQGALTGELFF.

The V gene is TRBV4-1, the J gene TRBJ2-2; no reliable D call. V lost 7 bases, J lost 3 bases, and 12 bases lay in between. The CDR3 covers 14 residues. Germline loops: CDR1 MGHRA, CDR2 YSYEKL. CDR3 region: CASKRSEDTGELFF. The CDR3 DNA is TGCGCCAGCAAACGCTCCGAGGACACCGGGGAGCTGTTTTTT.

This clone was seen ten or more times. This chain joins TRBV29-1 and TRBJ2-5, with D hard to call. Germline CDR1 and CDR2: SQVTM and ANQGSEA. The CDR3 spans 13 residues. Deletions cut 4 bases from V and 0 bases from J, with 9 bases between. This CDR3 is CSVGPSNQETQYF. As DNA, the CDR3 is TGCAGCGTTGGCCCCAGCAACCAAGAGACCCAGTACTTC.

In this sample, this clone turned up many times. This chain connects TRBV10-3 to TRBJ2-5; 7 nucleotides agree with TRBD1. Germline assignment: CDR1 ENHRY and CDR2 SYGVKD. This CDR3 has 15 amino acids. Germline trimming cut 5 bases from V and 5 bases from J; bases unmatched to any gene: 11. The CDR3 DNA sequence: TGTGCCATCAGTTCAAGACAGGGAGAGAGGGAGACCCAGTACTTC. This translates into CAISSRQGERETQYF.

CDR3 in DNA: TGTGCCAGCAGCTTTGGTCAGGAGACCTACAATGAGCAGTTCTTC. This gives the protein CASSFGQETYNEQFF. The chain employs TRBV11-2 and TRBJ2-1; D is unclear. The V gene lost 3 bases and the J gene lost 2 bases, with 11 bases spanning the gap. The CDR3 sequence is 15 residues long. The germline CDR1 and CDR2 sequences are SGHAT and FQNNGV.

The chain carries TRBV20-1 and TRBJ2-3; 11 bases align to TRBD2. Per germline, CDR1 DFQATT and CDR2 SNEGSKA (reference sequence). The CDR3 consists of 15 residues. The CDR3 here is CVSLAGGQSTDTQYF. The CDR3, as DNA: TGCGTGAGTCTAGCGGGGGGTCAGAGCACAGATACGCAGTATTTT.

V gene TRBV11-2 combines with J gene TRBJ2-7; possibly TRBD2 for D (6 bases). The CDR3 consists of 14 residues. V was trimmed by 6 bases and J by 4 bases, leaving 16 bases between them. CDR1 is SGHAT, CDR2 FQNNGV, per germline. The CDR3 DNA follows: TGTGCCAGCAGGGGACTTTCGGGATTTTACGAGCAGTACTTC. It is translated as CASRGLSGFYEQYF.

In this sample, this clone is medium-sized. The chain combines TRBV27 with TRBJ1-6; 8 bases match TRBD1. The CDR3 runs to 15 residues. Germline CDR1 is MNHEY and CDR2 is SMNVEV (reference sequence). Trimming cost V 3 bases and J 10 bases; bases outside gene matches: 8. The CDR3 reads CASSLTGQAGSPLHF. The CDR3 DNA follows: TGTGCCAGCAGTTTGACGGGACAGGCTGGGTCACCCCTCCACTTT.

Judged by abundance, this clone is medium-sized. The chain couples TRBV28 to TRBJ2-3, with 8 bases fitting TRBD1. This CDR3 region has 15 residues. CDR1 and CDR2 from the germline V gene are MDHEN and SYDVKM. V lost 5 bases to trimming and J lost 3 bases; unmatched junction nucleotides: 7. The CDR3 sequence is CASSNGQGSTDTQYF. As DNA, the CDR3 is TGTGCCAGCAGTAACGGACAGGGTAGTACAGATACGCAGTATTTT. Combining the CDR3 with reference TRBV28 and TRBJ2-3 gives the whole variable domain DVKVTQSSRYLVKRTGEKVFLECVQDMDHENMFWYRQDPGLGLRLIYFSYDVKMKEKGDIPEGYSVSREKKERFSLILESASTNQTSMYLCASSNGQGSTDTQYFGPGTRLTVL.

In this sample, this clone is medium-sized. The V and J genes are TRBV6-1 and TRBJ2-5, with a possible D match to TRBD2 (6 bases). This CDR3 has 14 amino acids. Germline loops: CDR1 MNHNS, CDR2 SASEGT. V dropped 6 bases and J dropped 2 bases, with 13 bases sitting between them. CDR3 in amino acids: CASSPGTWQETQYF. As DNA, the CDR3 is TGTGCCAGCAGCCCCGGGACTTGGCAAGAGACCCAGTACTTC.

The chain has TRBV6-1 and TRBJ1-6, with 7 positions matching TRBD1. V gave up 6 bases and J gave up 6 bases; unmatched junction bases: 5. The CDR3 has 14 residues. Germline V CDR1 and CDR2: MNHNS, SASEGT. CDR3 amino acids: CASRLTGSNSPLHF. In DNA, the CDR3 is TGTGCCAGCAGGCTGACAGGGAGTAATTCACCCCTCCACTTT.

This CDR3 reads CATSAPAGDNEQFF. The CDR3 region has the DNA TGTGCCACCAGTGCCCCAGCGGGAGACAATGAGCAGTTCTTC. V is TRBV24-1 and J is TRBJ2-1, with 8 nucleotides matching TRBD2. J gave up 5 bases and V 5 bases, and 4 bases lay outside the gene matches. Germline V gives CDR1 KGHDR, CDR2 SFDVKD. The CDR3 is made up of 14 amino acids.

The genes are TRBV6-1 and TRBJ2-5; D may be TRBD1 (5 bases). Germline CDR1 is MNHNS and CDR2 is SASEGT. This CDR3 is 15 amino acids long. V was cut by 1 base and J by 5 bases, with 14 bases left in between. CDR3 in amino acids: CASSEGGSQRETQYF. The DNA of the CDR3 is TGTGCCAGCAGTGAAGGGGGCAGCCAGAGGGAGACCCAGTACTTC.

On this clone: Germline and junction disagree at one end, which may indicate a read error. This chain uses TRBV20-1 with TRBJ2-5, with D possibly called TRBD1 or TRBD2 (7 bases each). The CDR3 has 14 amino acids. Germline CDR1 DFQATT, CDR2 SNEGSKA (reference sequence). As DNA, the CDR3 is TGCAGTGTCTGGGGAGGGGGCCGCGAAGACACCCAGTACTTC. As protein: CSVWGGGREDTQYF.